This T cell receptor beta chain was sequenced for a study of blood T cell repertoires in COVID-19. Whole-study context: Collection of acute and convalescent COVID-19 samples took place in the United States, Italy and Spain.

The V segment lost 4 bases and the J segment 6 bases; nucleotides outside the gene matches: 6. Germline values: CDR1 SGHKS, CDR2 YYEKEE (reference sequence). The CDR3 is 14 amino acids. Residents of about two dozen US areas, aged about 18 to 95 years, made up the participants. In the original analysis: Nucleated cell number was recorded as an estimate derived from reference gene primer amplification. TCRdb keeps only in-frame clones here, not all; method: immunoSEQ multiplex PCR. That table furnishes V, J and clone size, whereas the DNA furnished D and trimming. The table lists about 150,000 clones, 79% of them singletons, with 15% to 20% in the top ten.

The chain couples TRBV5-5 to TRBJ1-2; 10 positions match TRBD1. Sequencing was done on a sample of PBMCs or T cells enriched from blood (not recorded which). This clonotype originated in a woman between 65 and 79 years old in a cohort exposed to, infected with or recovered from COVID-19 (not recorded which). In DNA form, the CDR3 reads TGTGCCAGCAGCCCCGACAGGGGGCCCGATGGCTACACCTTC. This encodes CASSPDRGPDGYTF.